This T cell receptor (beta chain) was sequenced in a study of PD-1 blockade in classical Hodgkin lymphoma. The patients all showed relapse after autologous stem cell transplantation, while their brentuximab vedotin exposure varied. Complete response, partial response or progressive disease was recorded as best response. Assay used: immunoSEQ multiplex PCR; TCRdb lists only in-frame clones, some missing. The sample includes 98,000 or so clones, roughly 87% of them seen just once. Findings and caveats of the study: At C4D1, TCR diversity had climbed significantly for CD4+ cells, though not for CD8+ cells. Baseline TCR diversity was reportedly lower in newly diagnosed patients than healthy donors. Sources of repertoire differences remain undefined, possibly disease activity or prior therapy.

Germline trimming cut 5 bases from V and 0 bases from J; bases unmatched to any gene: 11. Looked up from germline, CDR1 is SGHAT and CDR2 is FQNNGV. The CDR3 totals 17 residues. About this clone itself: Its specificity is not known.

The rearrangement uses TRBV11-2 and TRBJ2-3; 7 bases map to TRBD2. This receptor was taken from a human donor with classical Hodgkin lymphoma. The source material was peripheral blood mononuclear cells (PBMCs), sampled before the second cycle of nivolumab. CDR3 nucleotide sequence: TGTGCCAGCAGCCGGAATGGGCTAGCGGCTAGCACAGATACGCAGTATTTT. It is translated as CASSRNGLAASTDTQYF.